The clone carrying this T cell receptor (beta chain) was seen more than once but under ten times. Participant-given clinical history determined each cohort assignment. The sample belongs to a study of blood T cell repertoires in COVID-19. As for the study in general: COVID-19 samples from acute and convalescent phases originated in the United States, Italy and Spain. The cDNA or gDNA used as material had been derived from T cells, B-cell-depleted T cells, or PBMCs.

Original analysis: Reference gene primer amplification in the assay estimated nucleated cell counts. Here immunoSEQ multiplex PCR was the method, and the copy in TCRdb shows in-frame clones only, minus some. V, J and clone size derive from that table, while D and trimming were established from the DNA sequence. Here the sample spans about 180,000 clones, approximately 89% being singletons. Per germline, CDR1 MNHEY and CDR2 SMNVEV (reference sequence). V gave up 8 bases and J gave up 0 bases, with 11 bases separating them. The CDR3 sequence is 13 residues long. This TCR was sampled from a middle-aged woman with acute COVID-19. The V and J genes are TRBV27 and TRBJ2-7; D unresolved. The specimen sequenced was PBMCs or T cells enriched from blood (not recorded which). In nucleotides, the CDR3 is TGTGCCAGCGAGCGCGATATCTCCTACGAGCAGTACTTC. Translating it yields CASERDISYEQYF.